This T cell receptor beta chain appears in the sequencing data of a study of blood T cell repertoires in COVID-19. Study as a whole: Spain, Italy and the United States supplied samples that represented acute and convalescent COVID-19. Sources were T cells, B-cell-depleted T cells, or PBMCs; the material itself was cDNA or gDNA.

In the original analysis: Counts of nucleated cells, estimated from reference gene primer amplification, were obtained. Generated by immunoSEQ multiplex PCR, the TCRdb table keeps only in-frame clones and is missing some. V, J and clone size derive from that table, while D and trimming were established from the DNA sequence. The sample has approximately 170,000 clones; about nine tenths are singletons. The CDR3 covers 16 residues. V lost 1 base to trimming and J lost 1 base, with 13 bases between them. The germline V gene encodes CDR1 GTSNPN and CDR2 SVGIG (reference sequence). Recruited during active infection, patients (from Seattle) were subsequently followed longitudinally.

V usage is TRBV30 and J usage is TRBJ2-2; tentatively, D is TRBD1 (6 bases). Sequenced input: peripheral blood. This receptor was taken from a man aged 18 to 30 with COVID-19, enrolled during active disease. CDR3 DNA sequence: TGTGCCTGGAGTGATAGACAGGCTCAGAACACCGGGGAGCTGTTTTTT. This sequence encodes CAWSDRQAQNTGELFF.